This entry lists 23 T cell receptor beta chains sequenced from one sample in a study of blood T cells in healthy people across ages (dated by TCRdb to between 2015 and 2017). Library method: 5' RACE. The sequencing machine was an Illumina HiSeq 2500. A second about 7 to 12 cycle PCR used a sample-barcoded 5' primer and a J-beta primer mix. The raw public data were reprocessed by TCRdb itself: fastp quality trimming at Q25, MiXCR clonotype calling, in-frame beta chains only. Duplicate CDR3 protein sequences are folded into a single record with the most common DNA and genes. The sample table records around 1,700,000 distinct CDR3 sequences; roughly 28% of these occur just once. Clones ranked in the top ten supply 7.7% of the sample. Material: blood. The receptors derive from a woman in her thirties in good health.

This chain connects TRBV10-3 to TRBJ1-5, with 7 positions matching TRBD1. The CDR3 loop spans 12 amino acids. V shed 8 bases, J shed 5 bases, and the junction held 3 bases outside the gene matches. Germline V CDR1 and CDR2: ENHRY, SYGVKD. This CDR3 is CAIQGGDQPQHF. As DNA, the CDR3 is TGTGCCATCCAGGGGGGGGATCAGCCCCAGCATTTT.

The chain couples TRBV12-3 or TRBV12-4 to TRBJ1-6, with no clear D. The length of the CDR3 is 15 residues. Trimming took 4 bases from V and 3 from J, leaving 10 bases between them. Written as DNA, the CDR3 is TGTGCCAGCAGTTCACGGAGAAGCTATAATTCACCCCTCCACTTT. This encodes CASSSRRSYNSPLHF.

Many counts were recorded for this clonotype. J is TRBJ1-2 and V is TRBV11-2, with D possibly being TRBD1 (6 bases). The CDR3 has 14 amino acids. CDR1 is SGHAT and CDR2 is FQNNGV in the germline V gene. V lost 0 bases to trimming and J lost 5 bases, with 10 bases between them. CDR3 in DNA: TGTGCCAGCAGCTTAGAGCAGGGGTGGTATGGCTACACCTTC. Translated, it gives CASSLEQGWYGYTF.

The CDR3 DNA follows: TGTGCCAGCAGTTTGGGGACAGGGGTAACAAATTCACCCCTCCACTTT. Translating gives CASSLGTGVTNSPLHF. The chain couples TRBV27 to TRBJ1-6; TRBD1 agrees at 10 bases. Losses at the gene ends were 3 bases for V and 7 bases for J; bases not matched to a gene: 6. The CDR3 extends over 16 amino acids. CDR1 is MNHEY, CDR2 SMNVEV, per germline (reference sequence).

On this clonotype: One end of the junction does not line up with germline, which may come from a read error. The J gene is TRBJ1-1, the V gene TRBV11-2; the D is unclear. The CDR3 has 14 residues. Per the germline V gene, CDR1 is SGHAT and CDR2 is FQNNGV. The CDR3 spells CPSSLAGVAGEAFF. For the CDR3, the DNA is TGTCCCAGCAGCTTAGCTGGGGTAGCGGGTGAAGCTTTCTTT.

V gene TRBV7-3 combines with J gene TRBJ2-3; 10 bases fit TRBD2. The V and J ends lost 6 bases and 4 bases, in that order; junction bases with no gene match: 10. Germline V lookup: CDR1 SGHTA, CDR2 FQGTGA. The CDR3 consists of 16 residues. The CDR3 region is CASSSGELAGADTQYF. In DNA form, the CDR3 reads TGTGCCAGCAGTTCCGGAGAGCTAGCGGGGGCAGATACGCAGTATTTT. Full variable domain (rest looked up from reference TRBV7-3 and TRBJ2-3): GAGVSQTPSNKVTEKGKYVELRCDPISGHTALYWYRQSLGQGPEFLIYFQGTGAADDSGLPNDRFFAVRPEGSVSTLKIQRTERGDSAVYLCASSSGELAGADTQYFGPGTRLTVL.

In this sample, this clonotype turned up a few times. V and J are TRBV12-3 or TRBV12-4 and TRBJ1-1; D is unclear. Deletions cut 4 bases from V and 3 bases from J, with 12 bases between. The CDR3 runs 14 residues. Written as DNA, the CDR3 is TGTGCCAGCAGTTATAGGTTAGGGTACACTGAAGCTTTCTTT. Its protein is CASSYRLGYTEAFF.

Only a few counts were recorded for this clonotype. The chain has TRBV9 and TRBJ2-7; possibly TRBD1 or TRBD2 for D (5 bases each). The CDR3 has 17 amino acids. Trimming shortened V by 3 bases and J by 3 bases, and 22 bases separated the two germline ends. From germline, CDR1 is SGDLS and CDR2 YYNGEE. DNA for the CDR3: TGTGCCAGCAGCGCCAGTACCGGGGCAGGCCCTTTCTACGAGCAGTACTTC. Amino acids: CASSASTGAGPFYEQYF.

This clonotype appeared a few times. J is TRBJ2-1 and V is TRBV7-9, with unresolved D. V lost 1 base and J lost 0, with 13 bases in between. Germline CDR1 SEHNR, CDR2 FQNEAQ (reference sequence). The CDR3 covers 17 residues. The CDR3 loop reads CASSLGTFISSYNEQFF. The CDR3 coding sequence is TGTGCCAGCAGCTTAGGGACCTTTATAAGCTCCTACAATGAGCAGTTCTTC.

This clonotype was counted between two and nine times. This chain joins TRBV19 and TRBJ2-7, with D perhaps TRBD2 (5 bases). Trimming cost V 5 bases and J 3 bases, with 11 bases left between them. There are 13 residues in the CDR3. Germline loops: CDR1 LNHDA, CDR2 SQIVND (reference sequence). DNA for the CDR3: TGTGCCAGTAGTCAGCGGATATTCTACGAGCAGTACTTC. Residues: CASSQRIFYEQYF. Full variable domain (outside the CDR3, taken from reference TRBV19 and TRBJ2-7): DGGITQSPKYLFRKEGQNVTLSCEQNLNHDAMYWYRQDPGQGLRLIYYSQIVNDFQKGDIAEGYSVSREKKESFPLTVTSAQKNPTAFYLCASSQRIFYEQYFGPGTRLTVT.

This chain links TRBV12-3 or TRBV12-4 with TRBJ2-2; 10 bases fit TRBD1. Germline trimming cut 10 bases from V and 5 bases from J; bases unmatched to any gene: 7. This CDR3 comprises 14 residues. This chain's CDR3 is CATTDRGGTGELFF. As DNA, the CDR3 is TGTGCCACTACGGACAGGGGGGGAACCGGGGAGCTGTTTTTT.

Points on this clonotype: Being one base from a much bigger clone, this may be a read error. DNA of the CDR3: TGTGCCAGCAGCCGTCTCGGGACTAGCGGGGGGGCAGGGCAAGAGACCCAGTTCTTC. Amino acids: CASSRLGTSGGAGQETQFF. The chain uses TRBV4-2 and TRBJ2-5, with 16 bases fitting TRBD2. Matching the DNA end better, TRBJ2-1 makes the J call doubtful. The CDR3 has 19 amino acids. CDR1 is LGHNA, CDR2 YNFKEQ, per germline.

This clonotype was seen a handful of times. This rearrangement joins TRBV9 to TRBJ2-1; 12 bases line up with TRBD2. With 4 bases clipped from V and 6 bases from J, the junction kept 5 bases outside the gene matches. The germline gives CDR1 SGDLS, CDR2 YYNGEE. The CDR3 runs 15 residues. For the CDR3, the DNA is TGTGCCAGCAGCCCCCGACTAGCGGGAGTCAATGAGCAGTTCTTC. Amino acids: CASSPRLAGVNEQFF.

The V and J genes are TRBV28 and TRBJ2-7; unclear D gene. The CDR3 runs to 14 residues. V lost 5 bases to trimming and J lost 0 bases, with 11 bases between them. CDR1 and CDR2 from the germline V gene are MDHEN and SYDVKM. CDR3 sequence: CASSPYPSSYEQYF. The CDR3 DNA reads TGTGCCAGCAGTCCCTATCCTAGCTCCTACGAGCAGTACTTC. Combining the CDR3 with reference TRBV28 and TRBJ2-7 gives the whole variable domain DVKVTQSSRYLVKRTGEKVFLECVQDMDHENMFWYRQDPGLGLRLIYFSYDVKMKEKGDIPEGYSVSREKKERFSLILESASTNQTSMYLCASSPYPSSYEQYFGPGTRLTVT.

This clonotype has only a few counts. The chain uses TRBV5-1 and TRBJ1-6, with 9 bases identical to TRBD1. This CDR3 is built from 15 residues. Germline V gene lookup returns CDR1 SGHRS and CDR2 YFSETQ. The ends lost 4 bases at V and 9 bases at J; junction bases unmatched: 8. This chain's CDR3 is CASSLEVTGGSPLHF. CDR3 nucleotides: TGCGCCAGCAGCCTGGAGGTGACAGGGGGTTCACCCCTCCACTTT.

The chain has TRBV6-5 and TRBJ1-5, with D possibly being TRBD1 (5 bases). The V gene's germline CDR1 is MNHEY and CDR2 SVGAGI. V was shortened by 0 bases and J by 4 bases, with 7 bases between the two germline ends. This CDR3 is 14 amino acids long. The CDR3 reads CASSYSGANQPQHF. DNA of the CDR3: TGTGCCAGCAGTTACTCTGGGGCTAATCAGCCCCAGCATTTT.

This clonotype appeared many times. The rearrangement joins TRBV29-1 to TRBJ2-7; D is unclear. The CDR3 has 13 amino acids. Deletions cut 6 bases from V and 5 bases from J, with 17 bases between. The germline V gene has CDR1 SQVTM and CDR2 ANQGSEA. The CDR3 DNA sequence: TGCAGCGTAAGAACGTTAGCTCCCCACGAGCAGTACTTC. Translation gives CSVRTLAPHEQYF.

The V gene is TRBV5-1, the J gene TRBJ2-1, with a weak D call TRBD1 (5 bases). V dropped 3 bases and J dropped 0 bases, with 10 bases sitting between them. Germline V CDR1 and CDR2: SGHRS, YFSETQ. CDR3 size: 15 residues. CDR3: CASSSTAISYNEQFF. DNA of the CDR3: TGCGCCAGCAGCTCGACAGCGATCTCCTACAATGAGCAGTTCTTC.

In its sample, this clonotype was seen a few times. The chain links TRBV6-5 to TRBJ1-4; 9 bases match TRBD1. CDR1 is MNHEY, CDR2 SVGAGI, per germline. The V segment lost 5 bases and the J segment 8 bases; nucleotides outside the gene matches: 3. CDR3 length: 13 amino acids. CDR3 amino acids: CASSKDRGEKLFF. CDR3 coding DNA: TGTGCCAGCAGTAAGGACAGGGGCGAAAAACTGTTTTTT.

Here the CDR3 reads CASSGGSSGNTIYF. The CDR3 nucleotides are TGTGCCAGCAGTGGGGGATCCTCTGGAAACACCATATATTTT. The gene calls are TRBV2 and TRBJ1-3; D is unresolved. This CDR3 spans 14 amino acids. Germline V CDR1 and CDR2: SNHLY, FYNNEI. V gave up 4 bases and J gave up 0 bases, with 7 bases separating them.

The sample holds a few counts of this clonotype. The genes are TRBV27 and TRBJ2-7, with 9 bases identical to TRBD1. The junction had 9 bases not matched to a gene; V was cut back by 8 bases and J by 1 base. This CDR3 region has 15 residues. Looked up from germline, CDR1 is MNHEY and CDR2 is SMNVEV (reference sequence). The CDR3 DNA follows: TGTGCCAGCCGACTCGGGACAGGGAAGTCCTACGAGCAGTACTTC. Protein: CASRLGTGKSYEQYF.

This clonotype was seen only a few times. The chain combines TRBV6-5 with TRBJ1-5; D call uncertain. The CDR3 spans 13 residues. Per germline, CDR1 MNHEY and CDR2 SVGAGI. Trimming removed 4 bases from V and 9 bases from J, with 13 bases in between. The DNA of the CDR3 is TGTGCCAGCAGTTTAACTCCCGGTGGGCCCCAGCATTTT. It translates to CASSLTPGGPQHF.

This chain uses TRBV5-1 with TRBJ2-1; D perhaps matches TRBD1 (5 bases). V was shortened by 5 bases and J by 0 bases, with 12 bases between the two germline ends. Germline CDR1 and CDR2: SGHRS and YFSETQ. There are 15 residues in the CDR3. The CDR3 protein is CASRQTESSYNEQFF. CDR3 coding DNA: TGCGCCAGCAGACAGACAGAGAGCTCCTACAATGAGCAGTTCTTC.